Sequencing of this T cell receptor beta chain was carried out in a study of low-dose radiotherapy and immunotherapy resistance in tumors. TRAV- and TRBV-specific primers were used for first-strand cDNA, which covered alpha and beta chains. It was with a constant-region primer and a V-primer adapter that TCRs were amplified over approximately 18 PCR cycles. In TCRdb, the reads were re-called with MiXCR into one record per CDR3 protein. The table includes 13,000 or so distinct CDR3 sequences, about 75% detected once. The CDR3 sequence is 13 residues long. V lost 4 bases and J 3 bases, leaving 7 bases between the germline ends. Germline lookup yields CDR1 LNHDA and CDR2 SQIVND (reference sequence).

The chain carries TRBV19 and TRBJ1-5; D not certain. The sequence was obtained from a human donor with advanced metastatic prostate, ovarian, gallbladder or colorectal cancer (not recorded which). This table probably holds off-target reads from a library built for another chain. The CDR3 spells CASSKVHNQPQHF. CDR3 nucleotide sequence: TGTGCCAGTAGTAAGGTCCACAATCAGCCCCAGCATTTT. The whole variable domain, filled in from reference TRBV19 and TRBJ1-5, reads DGGITQSPKYLFRKEGQNVTLSCEQNLNHDAMYWYRQDPGQGLRLIYYSQIVNDFQKGDIAEGYSVSREKKESFPLTVTSAQKNPTAFYLCASSKVHNQPQHFGDGTRLSIL.